These 27 T cell receptor beta chains originate from one sample sequenced in a study of shared clonotypes between healthy human individuals. The repertoire was sequenced with immunoSEQ multiplex PCR; TCRdb's copy has only in-frame clones and lacks some. The repertoire holds about 560,000 clones, with around 78% as singletons. Sequenced: PBMCs. The receptor source for this set is a woman aged 40-49 years in good health. Some clones in this sample may be carry-over from other donors' samples.

This clone was seen just once. This chain connects TRBV28 to TRBJ2-2, with 12 positions matching TRBD2. The CDR3 runs to 16 residues. CDR1 is MDHEN, CDR2 SYDVKM, per germline. The V segment lost 2 bases and the J segment 6 bases; nucleotides outside the gene matches: 4. CDR3 bases: TGTGCCAGCAGTTTAGAAACTAGCGGGAGGCCCGGGGAGCTGTTTTTT. It yields the protein CASSLETSGRPGELFF.

On this clone itself: Other DNA sequences of this sample code for an identical CDR3. V usage is TRBV10-3 and J usage is TRBJ1-3; D possibly corresponds to TRBD1 (5 bases). The CDR3 has 15 amino acids. Germline V CDR1 and CDR2: ENHRY, SYGVKD. The V end was cut by 6 bases, the J end by 0 bases, with 12 bases between. The CDR3 DNA reads TGTGCCATCAGGGGGCGGTTGGACTCTGGAAACACCATATATTTT. It specifies CAIRGRLDSGNTIYF.

The rearrangement uses TRBV18 and TRBJ1-2; no reliable D call. The CDR3 covers 15 residues. CDR1 KGHSH and CDR2 LQKENI come from the germline V gene. The germline V and J ends were trimmed by 0 bases and 6 bases, with 14 bases remaining between them. In DNA form, the CDR3 reads TGTGCCAGCTCACCACCCCCCCCGCTAAGGGATGGCTACACCTTC. Its protein is CASSPPPPLRDGYTF. Full variable domain (remainder filled in from reference TRBV18 and TRBJ1-2): NAGVMQNPRHLVRRRGQEARLRCSPMKGHSHVYWYRQLPEEGLKFMVYLQKENIIDESGMPKERFSAEFPKEGPSILRIQQVVRGDSAAYFCASSPPPPLRDGYTFGSGTRLTVV.

This clone turned up a few times. The rearrangement joins TRBV18 to TRBJ1-5; 8 nucleotides line up with TRBD1. This CDR3 is 15 amino acids long. The J segment lost 5 bases and the V segment lost 4 bases, leaving 7 bases of the junction unmatched. CDR1 and CDR2 from the germline V gene are KGHSH and LQKENI. CDR3: CASSQLQGADQPQHF. CDR3 DNA: TGTGCCAGCTCACAACTCCAGGGGGCGGATCAGCCCCAGCATTTT.

The chain combines TRBV28 with TRBJ2-7; 12 positions match TRBD1. This CDR3 region has 19 residues. V lost 7 bases, J lost 3 bases, and 19 bases stayed unmatched. Germline V CDR1 and CDR2: MDHEN, SYDVKM. The CDR3 DNA is TGTGCCAGCATCGCTAAACCGGGACAGGGGGCACATAACCTCTACGAGCAGTACTTC. Protein product: CASIAKPGQGAHNLYEQYF.

Written as DNA, the CDR3 is TGTGCCAGCAGCACCACTAGGGGAGGTGAAGCTTTCTTT. Translated: CASSTTRGGEAFF. The chain carries TRBV11-1 and TRBJ1-1, with D maybe TRBD1 (5 bases). Germline V gene lookup returns CDR1 SGHAT and CDR2 FQDESV (reference sequence). There are 13 residues in the CDR3. V dropped 5 bases and J dropped 7 bases, with 14 bases sitting between them.

V is TRBV4-1 and J is TRBJ2-1; 7 positions match TRBD1. The CDR3 loop spans 17 amino acids. In germline, CDR1 is MGHRA, CDR2 YSYEKL. V lost 4 bases, J lost 5 bases, and 14 bases stayed unmatched. For the CDR3, the DNA is TGCGCCAGCAGCCTGACAGGGTCTCGTAGTTCCGACAATGAGCAGTTCTTC. Its protein is CASSLTGSRSSDNEQFF.

CDR3 sequence reads: CASSVGASGKGSTQYF. The CDR3 DNA reads as TGTGCCAGCAGCGTAGGGGCTAGCGGGAAGGGGAGTACGCAGTATTTT. The rearrangement uses TRBV9 and TRBJ2-3, with 9 bases matching TRBD2. The CDR3 runs to 16 residues. The V and J ends lost 0 bases and 8 bases, in that order; junction bases with no gene match: 10. Germline V gives CDR1 SGDLS, CDR2 YYNGEE.

There are many counts of this clone. The gene calls are TRBV27 and TRBJ2-5; no definite D call. The CDR3 spans 13 residues. Trimming left V 3 bases short and J 4 bases short, with 9 bases between. CDR1 is MNHEY, CDR2 SMNVEV, per germline (reference sequence). CDR3 loop: CASSLEVRETQYF. The CDR3 nucleotides read TGTGCCAGCAGTTTGGAAGTAAGAGAGACCCAGTACTTC.

This clone was found once. CDR3 residues: CASSLGWHGNEKLFF. The CDR3 DNA sequence: TGTGCCAGCAGCTTAGGTTGGCACGGTAATGAAAAACTGTTTTTT. The chain couples TRBV7-9 to TRBJ1-4, with D hard to call. Trimming took 1 base from V and 4 from J, leaving 10 bases between them. The CDR3 runs 15 residues. CDR1 is SEHNR and CDR2 is FQNEAQ in the germline V gene (reference sequence).

The chain joins TRBV10-3 to TRBJ1-2, with 9 nucleotides matching TRBD1. CDR1 is ENHRY, CDR2 SYGVKD, per germline. The V and J ends lost 3 bases and 0 bases, in that order; junction bases with no gene match: 8. This CDR3 has 17 amino acids. The CDR3 protein is CAISDIKDRGSNYGYTF. The CDR3 DNA reads TGTGCCATCAGTGACATAAAGGACAGGGGATCTAACTATGGCTACACCTTC.

The rearrangement links TRBV5-4 to TRBJ1-4; D remains unclear. Trimming left V 4 bases short and J 1 base short, with 11 bases between. The CDR3 extends over 15 amino acids. The germline gives CDR1 SGHNT, CDR2 YYREEE (reference sequence). The DNA for the CDR3 is TGTGCCAGCAGCCAAGAGGGAAGAACTAATGAAAAACTGTTTTTT. Translating gives CASSQEGRTNEKLFF.

A note on this clone: This sample includes further DNA sequences coding for the same CDR3. The V call is TRBV20-1, the J call TRBJ2-7; no definite D call. V lost 3 bases to trimming and J lost 4 bases, with 4 bases between them. This CDR3 spans 10 amino acids. Germline CDR1 DFQATT, CDR2 SNEGSKA (reference sequence). DNA for the CDR3: TGCAGTGCTAGCGAATACGAGCAGTACTTC. This encodes CSASEYEQYF.

The V and J genes are TRBV19 and TRBJ2-2, with D hard to call. Trimming left V 6 bases short and J 5 bases short, with 16 bases between. CDR1 is LNHDA, CDR2 SQIVND, per germline (reference sequence). The CDR3 sequence is 15 residues long. CDR3 DNA sequence: TGTGCCAGTAGCCCAAATCCCCACAGTACCGGGGAGCTGTTTTTT. This translates into CASSPNPHSTGELFF.

The chain employs TRBV2 and TRBJ2-6; D unresolved. V was clipped by 6 bases and J by 1 base, with 7 bases between them. CDR1 is SNHLY and CDR2 is FYNNEI in the germline V gene. There are 14 residues in the CDR3. The CDR3 bases are TGTGCCAGCAGAACAGAATCTGGGGCCAACGTCCTGACTTTC. As protein: CASRTESGANVLTF. The complete variable domain, with remaining parts taken from reference TRBV2 and TRBJ2-6, reads EPEVTQTPSHQVTQMGQEVILRCVPISNHLYFYWYRQILGQKVEFLVSFYNNEISEKSEIFDDQFSVERPDGSNFTLKIRSTKLEDSAMYFCASRTESGANVLTFGAGSRLTVL.

This chain joins TRBV21-1 and TRBJ1-1. TRBV21-1 is tagged as a pseudogene. CDR3 length: 15 amino acids. CDR3 region: CASKDGSELNTEAFF. CDR3 nucleotides: TGTGCCAGCAAGGACGGATCCGAGTTAAACACTGAAGCTTTCTTT.

This chain links TRBV2 with TRBJ2-6, with 10 bases aligning to TRBD2. This CDR3 has 18 residues. The germline gives CDR1 SNHLY, CDR2 FYNNEI. Losses at the gene ends were 5 bases for V and 0 bases for J; bases not matched to a gene: 7. The CDR3 sequence is CASSPRTSGFSGANVLTF. CDR3 nucleotide sequence: TGTGCCAGCAGTCCACGGACTAGCGGTTTCTCTGGGGCCAACGTCCTGACTTTC.

The rearrangement joins TRBV28 to TRBJ2-1; D might be TRBD1 or TRBD2, each matching 6 bases. V lost 8 bases and J 3 bases, leaving 11 bases between the germline ends. This CDR3 is 13 amino acids long. From germline, CDR1 is MDHEN and CDR2 SYDVKM. The CDR3 coding sequence is TGTGCCAGCGGGGGGCCGTACTACAATGAGCAGTTCTTC. Amino acid sequence: CASGGPYYNEQFF.

A word on this clone: A much larger clone differs from this one at a single base, so this may be a read error. This same CDR3 is encoded by further DNA sequences in the sample. This chain links TRBV28 with TRBJ1-3, with 8 bases that match TRBD1. Germline CDR1 MDHEN, CDR2 SYDVKM. The CDR3 loop spans 14 amino acids. The V segment lost 6 bases and the J segment 5 bases; nucleotides outside the gene matches: 6. CDR3 loop: CASSRGQGRNTIYF. CDR3 coding DNA: TGTGCCAGCAGCCGAGGACAGGGTAGAAACACCATATATTTT.

This chain joins TRBV11-2 and TRBJ2-7; D possibly uses TRBD1 or TRBD2 (6 bases each). This CDR3 spans 16 amino acids. V was cut by 5 bases and J by 0 bases, with 17 bases left in between. From germline, CDR1 is SGHAT and CDR2 FQNNGV. For the CDR3, the DNA is TGTGCCAGCAGCCCACAGCCGGGGGCTCTCTCCTACGAGCAGTACTTC. Its protein is CASSPQPGALSYEQYF.

The V call is TRBV7-8, the J call TRBJ1-2; 8 bases match TRBD1. The J segment lost 4 bases and the V segment lost 1 base, leaving 2 bases of the junction unmatched. Germline values: CDR1 SGHVS, CDR2 FQNEAQ. The CDR3 loop spans 14 amino acids. As DNA, the CDR3 is TGTGCCAGCAGCTTAGGCAGGGGGCTCTATGGCTACACCTTC. Translating it yields CASSLGRGLYGYTF.

The gene calls are TRBV5-1 and TRBJ1-2; 12 bases map to TRBD1. The V gene end was trimmed by 3 bases and the J gene end by 7 bases; junction bases not matched to a gene: 4. The CDR3 has 14 residues. The germline gives CDR1 SGHRS, CDR2 YFSETQ. The CDR3 bases are TGCGCCAGCAGCTCGGGACAGGGGGCGGGTGGCTACACCTTC. Translation: CASSSGQGAGGYTF.

The chain combines TRBV5-4 with TRBJ1-1, with TRBD1 matching 11 bases. This CDR3 contains 15 residues. V gave up 4 bases and J gave up 3 bases; unmatched junction bases: 5. CDR1 and CDR2 from the germline V gene are SGHNT and YYREEE (reference sequence). The CDR3 region is CASSEDRGRYTEAFF. CDR3 nucleotides: TGTGCCAGCAGCGAGGACAGGGGGCGGTACACTGAAGCTTTCTTT.

The chain employs TRBV30 and TRBJ2-3; 7 bases align to TRBD2. The CDR3 length is 16 residues. In germline, CDR1 is GTSNPN, CDR2 SVGIG (reference sequence). V was clipped by 0 bases and J by 2 bases; unmatched bases: 8. This CDR3 reads CAWSVFAGAYTDTQYF. CDR3 nucleotides: TGTGCCTGGAGTGTGTTCGCGGGAGCCTACACAGATACGCAGTATTTT.

The sample holds many counts of this clone. V usage is TRBV29-1 and J usage is TRBJ1-2, with 7 bases aligning to TRBD1. V gave up 6 bases and J gave up 3 bases; unmatched junction bases: 13. The CDR3 length is 15 residues. Germline CDR1 and CDR2: SQVTM and ANQGSEA. The CDR3 DNA is TGCAGCGTCCCTGCAACAGGGGACATCTACTATGGCTACACCTTC. Translated: CSVPATGDIYYGYTF.

V is TRBV27 and J is TRBJ2-2; 8 nucleotides align to TRBD1. The CDR3 has 13 amino acids. The germline CDR1 and CDR2 sequences are MNHEY and SMNVEV (reference sequence). V lost 5 bases, J lost 7 bases, and 3 bases stayed unmatched. CDR3 nucleotide sequence: TGTGCCAGCAGTAGACAGGGGTTCGGGGAGCTGTTTTTT. Encoded protein: CASSRQGFGELFF.

This sequence joins TRBV6-1 and TRBJ2-1; 10 bases align to TRBD1. The CDR3 sequence is 17 residues long. Germline CDR1 is MNHNS and CDR2 is SASEGT. Unmatched junction bases numbered 8, after V lost 4 bases and J lost 2 bases. CDR3 region: CASSVQPGQGPYNEQFF. CDR3 nucleotides: TGTGCCAGCAGTGTTCAGCCGGGACAGGGGCCCTACAATGAGCAGTTCTTC.